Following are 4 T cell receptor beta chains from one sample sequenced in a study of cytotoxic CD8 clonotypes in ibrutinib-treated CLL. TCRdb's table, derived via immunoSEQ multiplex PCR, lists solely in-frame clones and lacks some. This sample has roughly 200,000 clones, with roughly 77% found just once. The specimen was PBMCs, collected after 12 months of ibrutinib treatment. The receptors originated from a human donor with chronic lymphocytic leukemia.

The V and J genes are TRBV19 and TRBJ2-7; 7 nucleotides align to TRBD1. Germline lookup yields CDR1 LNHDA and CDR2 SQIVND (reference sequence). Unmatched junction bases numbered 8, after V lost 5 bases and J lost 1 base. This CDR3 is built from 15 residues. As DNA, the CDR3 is TGTGCCAGTAGTCGGCAGGGGGACACTTCCTACGAGCAGTACTTC. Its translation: CASSRQGDTSYEQYF. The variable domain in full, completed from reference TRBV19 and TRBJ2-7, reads DGGITQSPKYLFRKEGQNVTLSCEQNLNHDAMYWYRQDPGQGLRLIYYSQIVNDFQKGDIAEGYSVSREKKESFPLTVTSAQKNPTAFYLCASSRQGDTSYEQYFGPGTRLTVT.

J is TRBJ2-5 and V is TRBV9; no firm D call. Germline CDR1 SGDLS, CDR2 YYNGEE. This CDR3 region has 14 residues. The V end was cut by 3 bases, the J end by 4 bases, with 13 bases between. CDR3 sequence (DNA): TGTGCCAGCAGCGCCATCGGACGTTCAGAGACCCAGTACTTC. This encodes CASSAIGRSETQYF.

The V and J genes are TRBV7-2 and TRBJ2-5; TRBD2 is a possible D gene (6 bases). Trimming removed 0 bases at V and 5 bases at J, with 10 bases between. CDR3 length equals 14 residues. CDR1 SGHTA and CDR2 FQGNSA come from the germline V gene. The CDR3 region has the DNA TGTGCCAGCAGCTTAGCTACTAGCATGGAGACCCAGTACTTC. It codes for CASSLATSMETQYF.

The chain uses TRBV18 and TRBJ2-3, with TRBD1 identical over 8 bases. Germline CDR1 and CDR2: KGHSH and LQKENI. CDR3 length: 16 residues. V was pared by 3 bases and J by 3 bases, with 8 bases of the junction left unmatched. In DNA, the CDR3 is TGTGCCAGCTCACCGATCGGACAGGGAAGGACAGATACGCAGTATTTT. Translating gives CASSPIGQGRTDTQYF.